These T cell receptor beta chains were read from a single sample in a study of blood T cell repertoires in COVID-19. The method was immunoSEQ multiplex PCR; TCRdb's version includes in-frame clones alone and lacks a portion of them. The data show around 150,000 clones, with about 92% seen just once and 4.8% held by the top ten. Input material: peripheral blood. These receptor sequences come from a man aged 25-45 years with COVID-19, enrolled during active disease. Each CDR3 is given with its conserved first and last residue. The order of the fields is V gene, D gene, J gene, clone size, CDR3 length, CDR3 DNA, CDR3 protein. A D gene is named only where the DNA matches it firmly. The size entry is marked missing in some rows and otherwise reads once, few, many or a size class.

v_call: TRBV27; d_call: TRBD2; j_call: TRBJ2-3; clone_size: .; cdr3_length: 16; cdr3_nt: TGTGCCAGCAGTTTATTTGCGGGGGGGCCCGCAGATACGCAGTATTTT; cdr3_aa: CASSLFAGGPADTQYF
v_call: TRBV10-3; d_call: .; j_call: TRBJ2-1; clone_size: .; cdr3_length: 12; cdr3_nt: TGTGCCATCAGTGAACAAAACAATGAGCAGTTCTTC; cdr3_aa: CAISEQNNEQFF
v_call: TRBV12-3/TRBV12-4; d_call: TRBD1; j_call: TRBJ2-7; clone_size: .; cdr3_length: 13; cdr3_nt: TGTGCCAGCAGCACCGGGACAGCCTACGAGCAGTACTTC; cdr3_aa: CASSTGTAYEQYF
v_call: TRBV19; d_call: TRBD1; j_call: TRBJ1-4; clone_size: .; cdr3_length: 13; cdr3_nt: TGTGCCAGTAATGACAGGGGTGAGGAAAAACTGTTTTTT; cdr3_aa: CASNDRGEEKLFF
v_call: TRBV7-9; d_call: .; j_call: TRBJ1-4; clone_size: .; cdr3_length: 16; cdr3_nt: TGTGCCAGCAGCTTAGGGACAGCCATCACTGCCCTAAAACTGTTTTTT; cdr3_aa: CASSLGTAITALKLFF
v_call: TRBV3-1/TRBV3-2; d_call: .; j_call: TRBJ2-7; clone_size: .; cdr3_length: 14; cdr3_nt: TGTGCCAGCAGCCAAGAAAGATGGCGGGGCGAGCAGTACTTC; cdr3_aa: CASSQERWRGEQYF
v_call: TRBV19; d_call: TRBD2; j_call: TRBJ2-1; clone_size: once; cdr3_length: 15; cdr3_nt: TGTGCCAGTAGTAGGAGCGGGAGGGCCCGGAATGAGCAGTTCTTC; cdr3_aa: CASSRSGRARNEQFF
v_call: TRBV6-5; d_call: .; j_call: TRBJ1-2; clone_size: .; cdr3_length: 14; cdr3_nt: TGTGCCAGCAGTTACGACACCTCTAACTATGGCTACACCTTC; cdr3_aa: CASSYDTSNYGYTF
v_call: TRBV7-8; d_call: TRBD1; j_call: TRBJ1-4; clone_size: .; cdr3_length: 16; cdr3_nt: TGTGCCAGCAGCTTCGACGACAGGGGGCGACATGAAAAACTGTTTTTT; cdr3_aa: CASSFDDRGRHEKLFF
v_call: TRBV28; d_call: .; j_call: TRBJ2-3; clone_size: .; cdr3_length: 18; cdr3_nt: TGTGCCAGCAGTTTAAGTATCGGGTTAGCAGTTATCACAGATACGCAGTATTTT; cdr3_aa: CASSLSIGLAVITDTQYF
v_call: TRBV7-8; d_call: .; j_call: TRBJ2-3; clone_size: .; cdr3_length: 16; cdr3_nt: TGTGCCATCCAAATCCCGCGAGGGTTGGGCACAGATACGCAGTATTTT; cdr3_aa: CAIQIPRGLGTDTQYF
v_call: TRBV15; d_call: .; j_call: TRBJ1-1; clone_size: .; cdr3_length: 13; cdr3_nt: TGTGCCACCAGCAGAGATAAGGGGTTTCAAGCTTTCTTT; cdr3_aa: CATSRDKGFQAFF
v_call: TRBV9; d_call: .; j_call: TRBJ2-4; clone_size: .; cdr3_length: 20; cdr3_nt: TGTGCCAGCAGCGTAGGGCCCGCGGGGCCGTCGACCTTAGCCAAAAACATTCAGTACTTC; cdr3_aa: CASSVGPAGPSTLAKNIQYF
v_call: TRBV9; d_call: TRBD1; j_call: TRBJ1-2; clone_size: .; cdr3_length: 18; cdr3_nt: TGTGCCAGCAGCGTAGACTGGGCAGGGGGCGCTTCCAACTATGGCTACACCTTC; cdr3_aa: CASSVDWAGGASNYGYTF
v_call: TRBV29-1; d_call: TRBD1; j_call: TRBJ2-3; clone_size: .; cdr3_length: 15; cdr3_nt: TGCAGCGTTGCGATTGGGGGTTGGACAGGGGATACGCAGTATTTT; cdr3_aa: CSVAIGGWTGDTQYF
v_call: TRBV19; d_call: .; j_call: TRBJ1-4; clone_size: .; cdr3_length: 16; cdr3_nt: TGTGCCAGTAGTAGAAGGGAGTTAGCTTCCTACGAAAAACTGTTTTTT; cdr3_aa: CASSRRELASYEKLFF
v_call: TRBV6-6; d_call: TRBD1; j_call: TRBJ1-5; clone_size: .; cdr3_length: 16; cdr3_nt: TGTGCCAGCAGTTACGCGGGACAGGGCGGCAATCAGCCCCAGCATTTT; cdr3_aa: CASSYAGQGGNQPQHF
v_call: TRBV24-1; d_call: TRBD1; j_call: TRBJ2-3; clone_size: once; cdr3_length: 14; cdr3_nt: TGTGCCACCAGTGAGACAGCTGCACAGGGGACGCAGTATTTT; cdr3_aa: CATSETAAQGTQYF
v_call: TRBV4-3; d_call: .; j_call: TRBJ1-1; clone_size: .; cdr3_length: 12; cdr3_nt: TGCGCCAGCAGCCAAGAAGGGGGTAGGGCTTTCTTT; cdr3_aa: CASSQEGGRAFF
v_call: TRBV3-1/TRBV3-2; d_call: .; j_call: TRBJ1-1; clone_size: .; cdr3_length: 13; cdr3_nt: TGTGCCAGCAGCCGAGGAGGGAACACTGAAGCTTTCTTT; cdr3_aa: CASSRGGNTEAFF
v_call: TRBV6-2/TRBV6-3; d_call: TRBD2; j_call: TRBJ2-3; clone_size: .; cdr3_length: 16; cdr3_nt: TGTGCCAGCAGCCACATACTAGCGGGGGCCTCAGATACGCAGTATTTT; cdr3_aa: CASSHILAGASDTQYF
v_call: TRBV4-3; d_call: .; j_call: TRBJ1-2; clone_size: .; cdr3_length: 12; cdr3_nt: TGCGCCAGCAGCCAGGAGGGTTATGGCTACACCTTC; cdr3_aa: CASSQEGYGYTF
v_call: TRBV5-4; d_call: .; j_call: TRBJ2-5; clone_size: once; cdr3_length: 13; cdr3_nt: TGTGCCAGCAGCGCTCAGGGGGGAGAGACCCAGTACTTC; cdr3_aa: CASSAQGGETQYF
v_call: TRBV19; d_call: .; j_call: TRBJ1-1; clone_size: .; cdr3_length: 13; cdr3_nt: TGTGCCAGTAGTATCCTGCACGGGGGTGAAGCTTTCTTT; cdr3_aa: CASSILHGGEAFF
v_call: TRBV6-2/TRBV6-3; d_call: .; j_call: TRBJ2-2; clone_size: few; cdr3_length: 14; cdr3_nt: TGTGCCAGCAGTACCTCCGAGAGTACCGGGGAGCTGTTTTTT; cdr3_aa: CASSTSESTGELFF
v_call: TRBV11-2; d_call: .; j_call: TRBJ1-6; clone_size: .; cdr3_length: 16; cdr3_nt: TGTGCCAGCAGCGAACCCTACAGGTCTCCCAATTCACCCCTCCACTTT; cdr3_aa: CASSEPYRSPNSPLHF
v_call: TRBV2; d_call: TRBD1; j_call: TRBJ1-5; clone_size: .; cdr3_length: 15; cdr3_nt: TGTGCCAGCAGTCCCGGGACAGGGGTTTACCAGCCCCAGCATTTT; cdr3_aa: CASSPGTGVYQPQHF
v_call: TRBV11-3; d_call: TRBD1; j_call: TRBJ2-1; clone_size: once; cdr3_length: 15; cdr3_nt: TGTGCCAGCAGCTCGGTAGGGACAGGTAATAATGAGCAGTTCTTC; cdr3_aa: CASSSVGTGNNEQFF
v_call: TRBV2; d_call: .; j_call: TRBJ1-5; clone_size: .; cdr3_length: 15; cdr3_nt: TGTGCCAGCAGTGTTTCAGGGAATAGCAATCAGCCCCAGCATTTT; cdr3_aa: CASSVSGNSNQPQHF
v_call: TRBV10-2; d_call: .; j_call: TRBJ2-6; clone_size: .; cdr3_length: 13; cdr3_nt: TGCGCCAGCCTTCTCTCTGGGGCCAACGTCCTGACTTTC; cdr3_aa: CASLLSGANVLTF
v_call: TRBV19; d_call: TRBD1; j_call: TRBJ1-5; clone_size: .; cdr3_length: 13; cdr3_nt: TGTGCCAGTAGTTTCCAGACAGGGCAGCCCCAGCATTTT; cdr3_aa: CASSFQTGQPQHF
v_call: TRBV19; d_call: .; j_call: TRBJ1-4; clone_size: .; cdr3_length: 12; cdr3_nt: TGTGCCAGTAGTATTGGCGGTGAAAAACTGTTTTTT; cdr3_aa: CASSIGGEKLFF
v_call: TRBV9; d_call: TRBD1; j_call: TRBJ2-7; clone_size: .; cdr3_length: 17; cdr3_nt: TGTGCCAGCAGCGGGCCGGGACAGCAGTTACCACCCTACGAGCAGTACTTC; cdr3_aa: CASSGPGQQLPPYEQYF
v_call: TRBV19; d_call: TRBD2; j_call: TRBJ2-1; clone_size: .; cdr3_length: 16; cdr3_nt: TGTGCCAGTAGTCCCGGACTAGCGGGAAACGGCGGTGAGCAGTTCTTC; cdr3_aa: CASSPGLAGNGGEQFF
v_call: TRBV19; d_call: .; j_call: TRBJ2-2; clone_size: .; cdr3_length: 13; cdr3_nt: TGTGCCAGTAGTATAAGTGGAGGGGCGGAGCTGTTTTTT; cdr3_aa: CASSISGGAELFF
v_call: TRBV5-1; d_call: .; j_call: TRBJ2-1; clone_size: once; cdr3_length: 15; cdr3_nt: TGCGCCAGCAGGGAAAGTGGACAGAGCTACAATGAGCAGTTCTTC; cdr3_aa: CASRESGQSYNEQFF
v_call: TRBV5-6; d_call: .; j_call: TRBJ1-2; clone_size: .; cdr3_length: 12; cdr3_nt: TGTGCCAGCAGCTTGAGGGGCTTTGGCTACACCTTC; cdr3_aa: CASSLRGFGYTF
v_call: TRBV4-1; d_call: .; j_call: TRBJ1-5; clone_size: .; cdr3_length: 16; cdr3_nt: TGCGCCAGCAGCCAAGAAGCCCCCCCTCCTAATCAGCCCCAGCATTTT; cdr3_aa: CASSQEAPPPNQPQHF
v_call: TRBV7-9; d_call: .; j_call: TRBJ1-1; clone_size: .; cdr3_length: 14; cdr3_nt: TGTGCCAGCAGCTTATTAGAGGGTATCACTGAAGCTTTCTTT; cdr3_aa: CASSLLEGITEAFF
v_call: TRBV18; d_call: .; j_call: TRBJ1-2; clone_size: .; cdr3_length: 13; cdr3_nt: TGTGCCAGCTCACTACGGACAAGCTATGGCTACACCTTC; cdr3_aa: CASSLRTSYGYTF
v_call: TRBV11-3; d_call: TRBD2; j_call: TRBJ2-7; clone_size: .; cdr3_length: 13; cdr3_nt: TGTGCCAGCAGTCGGGGGGTCTCCTACGAGCAGTACTTC; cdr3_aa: CASSRGVSYEQYF
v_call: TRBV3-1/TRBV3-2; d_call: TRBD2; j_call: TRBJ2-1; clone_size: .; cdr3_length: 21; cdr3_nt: TGTGCCAGCAGCCAAGGGAGGAATAGCGGGAGGCCCCTTGTGTGCGGCAATGAGCAGTTCTTC; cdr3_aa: CASSQGRNSGRPLVCGNEQFF